The clone carrying this T cell receptor (beta chain) showed up just a few times. There are 14 residues in the CDR3. Germline-derived CDR1 and CDR2 are SGHRS and YFSETQ. V gave up 3 bases and J gave up 6 bases, with 15 bases separating them. The sample comes from a study of blood T cell repertoires in COVID-19. The overall study: Researchers got acute and convalescent COVID-19 samples from the United States, Italy and Spain. The cDNA or gDNA used as material had been derived from T cells, B-cell-depleted T cells, or PBMCs.

Using immunoSEQ multiplex PCR, the repertoire was profiled, and TCRdb retains in-frame clones only, with some absent. The table records some 180,000 clones, just under 85% of them present only once. Sequenced input: peripheral blood. This receptor was obtained from a woman of 80 years or more with COVID-19, enrolled during active disease. The rearrangement uses TRBV5-1 and TRBJ1-1; perhaps TRBD1 as D (5 bases). The CDR3: CASSSGAGLAEAFF. As DNA, the CDR3 is TGCGCCAGCAGCTCCGGTGCAGGGCTCGCTGAAGCTTTCTTT.